Below, one T cell receptor beta chain is given with its context. The sample is drawn from a study of T cell changes during pregnancy in multiple sclerosis. Method: immunoSEQ multiplex PCR; TCRdb's copy keeps in-frame clones and lacks some. The sample records fewer than 65,000 clones, 91% being singletons. Germline V gene lookup returns CDR1 MNHEY and CDR2 SVGAGI. This CDR3 has 15 amino acids. Trimming removed 4 bases at V and 2 bases at J, with 14 bases between. This TCR came from a female donor in good health, enrolled as a control in a pregnancy study. The V and J genes are TRBV6-5 and TRBJ1-1; perhaps TRBD1 as D (6 bases). This sample comprised peripheral blood, obtained in the third trimester of pregnancy. CDR3 bases: TGTGCCAGCAGTTCCACAGGGTTTAGTAACACTGAAGCTTTCTTT. It specifies CASSSTGFSNTEAFF.